The clone carrying this TCR beta chain was recorded at least ten times. Its antigen is not identified. The ends were cut back, 6 bases at V and 1 base at J, with 12 bases in the middle. The CDR3 covers 14 residues. CDR1 and CDR2 (germline): DFQATT, SNEGSKA (reference sequence). Amplified regions were TCR beta CDR3 sequences from RNA transcripts. An initial round of RT-PCR targeting the TCR CDR3 relied on the HTBI primer set. TCRdb ran MiXCR on the multiplex PCR reads and lists one entry per CDR3 protein. The data contain approximately 260,000 distinct CDR3 sequences, nearly 15% of them seen just once; the ten biggest clones take up around 30%. The data are from a study of T cells in Graves' hyperthyroidism and ophthalmopathy. Study-wide background: At initial diagnosis, before any treatment had begun, peripheral blood was obtained.

Study-wide results and limits: The model made its ophthalmopathy prediction, and onset followed a median about 6.8 months later. Through a model of 13 V-J features, ophthalmopathy was separated from stable hyperthyroidism. Blood also showed most of the thyroid clonotypes that were expanded above 0.001.

The source is a woman aged 45-65 years with Graves' hyperthyroidism that later progressed to Graves' ophthalmopathy. V gene TRBV20-1 combines with J gene TRBJ1-4, with TRBD1 as a possible D gene (5 bases). The sequenced sample was blood. The CDR3 DNA is TGCAGTGCACGGGACCCAGAAACTAATGAAAAACTGTTTTTT. It codes for CSARDPETNEKLFF.